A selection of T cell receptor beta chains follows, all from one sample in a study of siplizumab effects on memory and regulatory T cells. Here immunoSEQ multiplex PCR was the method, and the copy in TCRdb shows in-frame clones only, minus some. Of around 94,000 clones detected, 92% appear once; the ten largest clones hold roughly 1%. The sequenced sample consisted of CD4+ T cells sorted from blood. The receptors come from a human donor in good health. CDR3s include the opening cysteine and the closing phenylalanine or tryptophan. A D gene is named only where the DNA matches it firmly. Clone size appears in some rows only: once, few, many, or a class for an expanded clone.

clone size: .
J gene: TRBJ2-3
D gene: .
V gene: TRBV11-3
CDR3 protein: CASSLGLPGGTDTQYF
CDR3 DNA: TGTGCCAGCAGCTTAGGGCTGCCCGGGGGCACAGATACGCAGTATTTT

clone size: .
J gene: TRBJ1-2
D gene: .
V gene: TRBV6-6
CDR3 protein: CASSYSRGNYGYTF
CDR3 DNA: TGTGCCAGCAGTTACTCGAGGGGAAACTATGGCTACACCTTC

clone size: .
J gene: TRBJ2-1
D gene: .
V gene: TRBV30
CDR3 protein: CAWRAASSIYNEQFF
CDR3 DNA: TGTGCCTGGAGGGCGGCCTCTTCTATATACAATGAGCAGTTCTTC

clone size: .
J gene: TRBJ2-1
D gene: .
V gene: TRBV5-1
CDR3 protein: CASSPAISGSSYNEQFF
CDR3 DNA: TGCGCCAGCAGCCCGGCAATATCGGGATCCAGTTACAATGAGCAGTTCTTC

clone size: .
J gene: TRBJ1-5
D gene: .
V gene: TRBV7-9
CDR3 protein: CASSTYSNQPQHF
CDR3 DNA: TGTGCCAGCAGTACATATAGCAATCAGCCCCAGCATTTT

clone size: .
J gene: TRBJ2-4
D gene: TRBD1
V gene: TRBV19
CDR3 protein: CASSSLTGGKNIQYF
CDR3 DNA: TGTGCCAGTAGTTCCCTCACAGGGGGCAAAAACATTCAGTACTTC

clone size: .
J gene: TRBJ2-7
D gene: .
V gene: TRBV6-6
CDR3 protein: CASTGYQYEQYF
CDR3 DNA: TGTGCCAGCACGGGCTACCAGTACGAGCAGTACTTC

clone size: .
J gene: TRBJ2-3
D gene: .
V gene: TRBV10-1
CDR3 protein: CASSEGGAYSDTQYF
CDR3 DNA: TGCGCCAGCAGTGAGGGGGGCGCCTACTCAGATACGCAGTATTTT

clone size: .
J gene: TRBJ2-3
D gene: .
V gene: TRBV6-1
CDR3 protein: CASRLGADTQYF
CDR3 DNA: TGTGCCAGTCGACTAGGTGCAGATACGCAGTATTTT

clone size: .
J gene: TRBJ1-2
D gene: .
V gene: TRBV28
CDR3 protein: CASTLVVTGNGYTF
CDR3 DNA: TGTGCCAGCACCCTTGTGGTCACAGGGAATGGCTACACCTTC

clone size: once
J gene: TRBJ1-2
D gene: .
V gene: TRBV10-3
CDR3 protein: CAISESKGYGYTF
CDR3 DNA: TGTGCCATCAGTGAGTCGAAGGGTTATGGCTACACCTTC

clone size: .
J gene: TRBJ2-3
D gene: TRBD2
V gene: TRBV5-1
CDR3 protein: CASSLPAGGTDTQYF
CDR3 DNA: TGCGCCAGCAGCTTGCCAGCGGGAGGCACAGATACGCAGTATTTT

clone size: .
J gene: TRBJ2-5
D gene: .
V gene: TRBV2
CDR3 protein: CAGSREAETQYF
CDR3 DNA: TGTGCCGGTTCCCGGGAAGCGGAGACCCAGTACTTC

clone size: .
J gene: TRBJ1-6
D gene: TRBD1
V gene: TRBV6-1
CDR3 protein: CASSEAGQYNSPLHF
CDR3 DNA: TGTGCCAGCAGTGAAGCGGGACAGTATAATTCACCCCTCCACTTT

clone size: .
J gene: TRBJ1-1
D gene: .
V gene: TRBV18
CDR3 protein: CASSPLENTEAFF
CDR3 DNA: TGTGCCAGCTCACCGCTAGAGAACACTGAAGCTTTCTTT

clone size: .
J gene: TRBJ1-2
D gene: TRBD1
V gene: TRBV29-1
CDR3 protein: CSVWTGYGYTF
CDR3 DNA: TGCAGCGTTTGGACAGGTTACGGCTACACCTTC

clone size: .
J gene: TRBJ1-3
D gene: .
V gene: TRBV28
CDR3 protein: CASERPTRGATIYF
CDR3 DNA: TGTGCCAGCGAACGCCCCACAAGAGGGGCCACCATATATTTT

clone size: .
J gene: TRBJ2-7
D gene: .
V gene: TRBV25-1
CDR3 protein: CASSEIGEQYF
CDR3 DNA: TGTGCCAGCAGTGAAATCGGCGAGCAGTACTTC

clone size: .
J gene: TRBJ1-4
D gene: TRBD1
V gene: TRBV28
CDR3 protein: CASSFLRRDRGLEKLFF
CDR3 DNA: TGTGCCAGCAGTTTTCTCCGCCGGGACAGGGGGCTTGAAAAACTGTTTTTT

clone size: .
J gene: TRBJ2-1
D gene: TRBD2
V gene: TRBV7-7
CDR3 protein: CASSTGLAGDNEQFF
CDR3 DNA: TGTGCCAGCAGCACCGGACTAGCGGGAGACAATGAGCAGTTCTTC

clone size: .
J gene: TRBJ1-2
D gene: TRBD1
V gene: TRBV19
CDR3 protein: CASSIIQGQGRGGYTF
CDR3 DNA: TGTGCCAGTAGTATTATCCAAGGACAGGGGAGAGGCGGCTACACCTTC

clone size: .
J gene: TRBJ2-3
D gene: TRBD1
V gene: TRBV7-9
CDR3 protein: CASSLVDRGDTQYF
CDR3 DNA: TGTGCCAGCAGCTTAGTGGACAGGGGAGATACGCAGTATTTT

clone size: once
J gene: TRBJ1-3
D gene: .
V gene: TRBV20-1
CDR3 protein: CSALHGNTIYF
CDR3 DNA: TGCAGTGCTCTACACGGAAACACCATATATTTT

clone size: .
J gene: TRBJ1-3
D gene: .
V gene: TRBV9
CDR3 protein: CASSSKNSGLGNTIYF
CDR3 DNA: TGTGCCAGCAGCTCAAAGAACTCGGGGCTTGGAAACACCATATATTTT

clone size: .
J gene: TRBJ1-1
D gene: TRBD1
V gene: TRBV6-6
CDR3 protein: CAIGTGGQTEAFF
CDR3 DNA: TGTGCCATCGGGACAGGGGGACAAACTGAAGCTTTCTTT

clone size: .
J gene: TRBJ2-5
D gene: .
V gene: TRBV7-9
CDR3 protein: CASSLAQGVETQYF
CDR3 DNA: TGTGCCAGCAGCTTAGCGCAAGGGGTGGAGACCCAGTACTTC

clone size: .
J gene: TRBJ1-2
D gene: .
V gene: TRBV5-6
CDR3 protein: CASSFYAENNYGYTF
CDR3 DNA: TGTGCCAGCAGCTTTTATGCAGAGAATAACTATGGCTACACCTTC

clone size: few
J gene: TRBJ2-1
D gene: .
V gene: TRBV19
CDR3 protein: CASTPGFNEQFF
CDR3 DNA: TGTGCCAGTACCCCTGGGTTCAATGAGCAGTTCTTC

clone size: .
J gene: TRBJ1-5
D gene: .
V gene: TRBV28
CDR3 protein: CASSLLQGPQHF
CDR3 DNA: TGTGCCAGCAGTTTGTTACAGGGCCCCCAGCATTTT

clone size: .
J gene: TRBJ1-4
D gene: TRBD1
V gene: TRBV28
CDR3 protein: CASSRTGNEKLFF
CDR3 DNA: TGTGCCAGCAGTCGGACAGGGAACGAAAAACTGTTTTTT

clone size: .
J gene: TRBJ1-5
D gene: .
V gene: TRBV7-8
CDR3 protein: CASSLAPGVSNQPQHF
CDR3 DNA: TGTGCCAGCAGCTTAGCGCCCGGGGTTAGCAATCAGCCCCAGCATTTT

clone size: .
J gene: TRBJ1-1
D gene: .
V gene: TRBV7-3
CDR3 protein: CASSPKTGINTEAFF
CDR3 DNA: TGTGCCAGCAGCCCCAAAACAGGGATTAACACTGAAGCTTTCTTT

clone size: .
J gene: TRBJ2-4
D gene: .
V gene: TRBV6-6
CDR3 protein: CASSRGEESIQYF
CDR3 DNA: TGTGCCAGCTCAAGGGGGGAAGAGAGCATTCAGTACTTC

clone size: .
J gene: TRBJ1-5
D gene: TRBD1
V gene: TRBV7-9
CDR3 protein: CASSAAGQGGGNQPQHF
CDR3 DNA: TGTGCCAGCAGCGCAGCGGGACAGGGAGGTGGCAATCAGCCCCAGCATTTT

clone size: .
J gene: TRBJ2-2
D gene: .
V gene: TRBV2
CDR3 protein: CASSEIRTGTGELFF
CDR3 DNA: TGTGCCAGCAGTGAAATCAGGACGGGCACCGGGGAGCTGTTTTTT

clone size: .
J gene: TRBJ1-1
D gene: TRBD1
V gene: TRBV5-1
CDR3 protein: CASSFPRQGLTNTEAFF
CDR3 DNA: TGCGCCAGCAGCTTCCCTCGACAGGGCCTAACCAACACTGAAGCTTTCTTT

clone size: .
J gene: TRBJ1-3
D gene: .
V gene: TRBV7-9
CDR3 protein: CASSFVGPTSSGNTIYF
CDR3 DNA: TGTGCCAGCAGCTTTGTGGGACCCACCTCTTCTGGAAACACCATATATTTT

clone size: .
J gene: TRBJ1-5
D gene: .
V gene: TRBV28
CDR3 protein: CASTPRGGAGQPQHF
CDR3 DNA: TGTGCCAGCACCCCGAGGGGTGGGGCCGGTCAGCCCCAGCATTTT

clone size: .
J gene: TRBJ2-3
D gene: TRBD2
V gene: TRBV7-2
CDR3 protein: CASMRTSGTTDTQYF
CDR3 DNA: TGTGCCAGCATGAGAACTAGCGGGACCACAGATACGCAGTATTTT

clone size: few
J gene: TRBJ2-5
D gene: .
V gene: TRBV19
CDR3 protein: CASSLSGQETQYF
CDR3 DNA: TGTGCCAGTAGTCTTAGCGGACAAGAGACCCAGTACTTC

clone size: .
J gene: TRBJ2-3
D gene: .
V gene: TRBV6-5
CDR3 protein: CASSYGGSGTDTQYF
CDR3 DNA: TGTGCCAGCAGTTACGGAGGGAGTGGCACAGATACGCAGTATTTT

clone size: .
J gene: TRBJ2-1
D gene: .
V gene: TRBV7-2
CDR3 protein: CASSLWGPDEQFF
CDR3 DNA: TGTGCCAGCAGCTTATGGGGCCCCGATGAGCAGTTCTTC

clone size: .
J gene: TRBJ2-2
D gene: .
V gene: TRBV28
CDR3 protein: CATTLKYNTGELFF
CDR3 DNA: TGTGCCACCACGCTAAAATATAATACCGGGGAGCTGTTTTTT

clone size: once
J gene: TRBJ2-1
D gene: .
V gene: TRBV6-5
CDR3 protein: CASKGYSYNEQFF
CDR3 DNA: TGTGCCAGCAAAGGGTACTCCTACAATGAGCAGTTCTTC

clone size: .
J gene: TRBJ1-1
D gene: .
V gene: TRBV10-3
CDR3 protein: CAISELNTEAFF
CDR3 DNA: TGTGCCATCAGTGAGCTGAACACTGAAGCTTTCTTT

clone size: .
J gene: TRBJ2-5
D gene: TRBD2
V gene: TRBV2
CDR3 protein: CASSQGTSGRWETQYF
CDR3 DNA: TGTGCCAGCAGTCAAGGGACTAGCGGGAGATGGGAGACCCAGTACTTC

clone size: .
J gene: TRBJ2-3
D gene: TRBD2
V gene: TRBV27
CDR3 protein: CASSPRLAGSDTQYF
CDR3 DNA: TGTGCCAGCAGTCCCAGACTAGCGGGATCAGATACGCAGTATTTT

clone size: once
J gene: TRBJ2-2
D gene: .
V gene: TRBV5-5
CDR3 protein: CASSLVRGGTGELFF
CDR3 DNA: TGTGCCAGCAGCTTGGTCAGGGGAGGGACCGGGGAGCTGTTTTTT

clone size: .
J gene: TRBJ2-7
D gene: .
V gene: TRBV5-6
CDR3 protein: CASSFRQVVRHEQYF
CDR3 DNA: TGTGCCAGCAGCTTTCGACAGGTCGTTCGCCACGAGCAGTACTTC

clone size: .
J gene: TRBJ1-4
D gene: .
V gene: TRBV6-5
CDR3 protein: CASGQEKLFF
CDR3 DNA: TGTGCCAGCGGCCAGGAAAAACTGTTTTTT